These 24 T cell receptor beta chains originate from one sample sequenced in a study of blood T cell repertoires in COVID-19. Sequencing used immunoSEQ multiplex PCR; TCRdb keeps in-frame clones, though not all of them. The table shows around 150,000 clones, with 65% to 90% occurring only once. Sequencing was carried out using peripheral blood. Source of these receptors: a woman aged 35 to 49 with COVID-19, enrolled during active disease.

The V call is TRBV28, the J call TRBJ2-1; 9 bases are a match to TRBD1. The CDR3 has 15 amino acids. From germline, CDR1 is MDHEN and CDR2 SYDVKM. The trim removed 6 bases at V and 7 bases at J, leaving 10 bases unmatched. CDR3 DNA sequence: TGTGCCAGCAGCAAAACCGGGACAGGGAGAAATGAGCAGTTCTTC. This codes for CASSKTGTGRNEQFF.

The V call is TRBV5-4, the J call TRBJ2-7; D is perhaps TRBD2 (6 bases). Germline assignment: CDR1 SGHNT and CDR2 YYREEE (reference sequence). This CDR3 spans 14 amino acids. Trimming stripped 0 bases from V and 0 bases from J, with 7 bases between. The CDR3 DNA is TGTGCCAGCAGCTTGGACGGGGGCTCCTACGAGCAGTACTTC. Translated: CASSLDGGSYEQYF.

The rearrangement uses TRBV5-4 and TRBJ2-2; a weak D match, TRBD2 (6 bases). Germline values: CDR1 SGHNT, CDR2 YYREEE (reference sequence). V shed 5 bases and J shed 3 bases, with 17 bases lying between them. This CDR3 is built from 16 residues. CDR3 nucleotide sequence: TGTGCCAGCAGACCGGCTAGCGCGGGTTACACCGGGGAGCTGTTTTTT. Amino acid sequence: CASRPASAGYTGELFF.

This chain joins TRBV5-1 and TRBJ1-6; D unclear. CDR3 length: 14 amino acids. V was pared by 0 bases and J by 7 bases, with 8 bases between. Germline CDR1 and CDR2: SGHRS and YFSETQ. The CDR3 is CASSLGDKNSPLHF. CDR3 DNA: TGCGCCAGCAGCTTGGGTGACAAAAATTCACCCCTCCACTTT.

This clone has only a few counts. This chain links TRBV27 with TRBJ1-2, with D possibly TRBD1 on 6 matching bases. CDR1 MNHEY and CDR2 SMNVEV come from the germline V gene (reference sequence). The CDR3 extends over 15 amino acids. Trimming took off 5 bases at V and 3 bases at J, with 16 bases between the two ends. CDR3 region: CASSPSPTGYYGYTF. Here the CDR3 DNA reads TGTGCCAGCAGTCCCTCCCCGACAGGTTACTATGGCTACACCTTC.

V usage is TRBV9 and J usage is TRBJ2-2; the match to TRBD2 covers 10 bases. Per the germline V gene, CDR1 is SGDLS and CDR2 is YYNGEE. Trimming cost V 5 bases and J 4 bases; bases outside gene matches: 2. The CDR3 sequence is 14 residues long. The CDR3 nucleotides are TGTGCCAGCAGGGGGACTAGCGTCACCGGGGAGCTGTTTTTT. The encoded protein is CASRGTSVTGELFF.

V gene TRBV15 combines with J gene TRBJ1-3; D not certain. V dropped 11 bases and J dropped 2 bases, with 13 bases sitting between them. This CDR3 has 13 amino acids. The V gene's germline CDR1 is LNHNV and CDR2 YYDKDF (reference sequence). The CDR3 region is CAAGKGAGNTIYF. DNA of the CDR3: TGTGCCGCCGGGAAAGGTGCTGGAAACACCATATATTTT. Full variable domain (outside the CDR3, taken from reference TRBV15 and TRBJ1-3): DAMVIQNPRYQVTQFGKPVTLSCSQTLNHNVMYWYQQKSSQAPKLLFHYYDKDFNNEADTPDNFQSRRPNTSFCFLDIRSPGLGDTAMYLCAAGKGAGNTIYFGEGSWLTVV.

This sequence joins TRBV20-1 and TRBJ2-3, with D unresolved. Trimming removed 3 bases at V and 5 bases at J, with 6 bases between. This CDR3 is 11 amino acids long. Per germline, CDR1 DFQATT and CDR2 SNEGSKA (reference sequence). The CDR3 DNA is TGCAGTGCTAGTATCCTAGATACGCAGTATTTT. Protein product: CSASILDTQYF.

The chain links TRBV7-9 to TRBJ1-5; D may be TRBD1 (6 bases). Trimming took off 5 bases at V and 4 bases at J, with 15 bases between the two ends. The CDR3 spans 15 residues. Germline V gene data show CDR1 as SEHNR and CDR2 as FQNEAQ (reference sequence). The CDR3 here is CASSPGRDTNQPQHF. The CDR3 nucleotides are TGTGCCAGCAGCCCGGGCAGGGACACGAATCAGCCCCAGCATTTT. Looking up the rest from reference TRBV7-9 and TRBJ1-5 gives the full variable domain: DTGVSQNPRHKITKRGQNVTFRCDPISEHNRLYWYRQTLGQGPEFLTYFQNEAQLEKSRLLSDRFSAERPKGSFSTLEIQRTEQGDSAMYLCASSPGRDTNQPQHFGDGTRLSIL.

The rearrangement joins TRBV24-1 to TRBJ2-2; TRBD1 matches 11 bases. The CDR3 runs 16 residues. The junction had 9 bases not matched to a gene; V was cut back by 9 bases and J by 4 bases. CDR1 KGHDR and CDR2 SFDVKD come from the germline V gene. The chain's CDR3 is CATRNGQGASTGELFF. In DNA form, the CDR3 reads TGTGCCACCCGGAACGGACAGGGGGCGAGCACCGGGGAGCTGTTTTTT.

The genes are TRBV19 and TRBJ2-6; D is possibly TRBD2 (6 bases). Trimming stripped 6 bases from V and 2 bases from J, with 20 bases between. Germline lookup yields CDR1 LNHDA and CDR2 SQIVND (reference sequence). The CDR3 consists of 18 residues. The CDR3 protein is CASRLRTGGGTGANVLTF. CDR3 in DNA: TGTGCCAGTAGACTTCGTACTGGAGGAGGGACTGGGGCCAACGTCCTGACTTTC. The full variable domain, rest sourced from reference TRBV19 and TRBJ2-6, is DGGITQSPKYLFRKEGQNVTLSCEQNLNHDAMYWYRQDPGQGLRLIYYSQIVNDFQKGDIAEGYSVSREKKESFPLTVTSAQKNPTAFYLCASRLRTGGGTGANVLTFGAGSRLTVL.

The chain recombines TRBV7-3 with TRBJ1-1; D is unresolved. V gave up 1 base and J gave up 4 bases, with 10 bases separating them. The germline CDR1 and CDR2 sequences are SGHTA and FQGTGA. There are 14 residues in the CDR3. The CDR3 region has the DNA TGTGCCAGCAGCTTAAGCAGTGGTGGCACTGAAGCTTTCTTT. Translating it yields CASSLSSGGTEAFF.

The chain joins TRBV5-1 to TRBJ1-3; tentatively, D is TRBD1 (5 bases). The germline V gene encodes CDR1 SGHRS and CDR2 YFSETQ. V dropped 0 bases and J dropped 0 bases, with 10 bases sitting between them. The CDR3 covers 16 residues. The CDR3 is CASSLAGPSSGNTIYF. The CDR3, as DNA: TGCGCCAGCAGCTTGGCAGGGCCGAGCTCTGGAAACACCATATATTTT.

V gene TRBV11-1 combines with J gene TRBJ2-1; tentative D call: TRBD1 (6 bases). The CDR3 covers 14 residues. V dropped 6 bases and J dropped 0 bases, with 9 bases sitting between them. CDR1 and CDR2 (germline): SGHAT, FQDESV (reference sequence). CDR3 coding DNA: TGTGCCAGCAGTCCGGGACACTCCTACAATGAGCAGTTCTTC. As protein: CASSPGHSYNEQFF. The complete variable domain, with remaining parts taken from reference TRBV11-1 and TRBJ2-1, reads EAEVAQSPRYKITEKSQAVAFWCDPISGHATLYWYRQILGQGPELLVQFQDESVVDDSQLPKDRFSAERLKGVDSTLKIQPAELGDSAMYLCASSPGHSYNEQFFGPGTRLTVL.

This clone was observed once. The chain joins TRBV9 to TRBJ2-2; D is possibly TRBD1 (6 bases). CDR3 length: 15 residues. Germline CDR1 SGDLS, CDR2 YYNGEE. The V end was cut by 0 bases, the J end by 1 base, with 7 bases between. The CDR3 DNA sequence: TGTGCCAGCAGCGTAGGGGGACAGAACACCGGGGAGCTGTTTTTT. Translating gives CASSVGGQNTGELFF. Using reference TRBV9 and TRBJ2-2 for the parts outside the CDR3, the full variable domain is DSGVTQTPKHLITATGQRVTLRCSPRSGDLSVYWYQQSLDQGLQFLIQYYNGEERAKGNILERFSAQQFPDLHSELNLSSLELGDSALYFCASSVGGQNTGELFFGEGSRLTVL.

J is TRBJ1-1 and V is TRBV27, with D possibly matching TRBD1 (5 bases). Germline CDR1 and CDR2: MNHEY and SMNVEV (reference sequence). Trimming took off 0 bases at V and 5 bases at J, with 13 bases between the two ends. The CDR3 contains 15 residues. The CDR3 sequence: CASSLSGQGGTEAFF. In nucleotides, the CDR3 is TGTGCCAGCAGTTTATCTGGGCAGGGAGGGACTGAAGCTTTCTTT.

The rearrangement links TRBV19 to TRBJ1-2; D is undetermined. This CDR3 region has 12 residues. Germline V gene lookup returns CDR1 LNHDA and CDR2 SQIVND (reference sequence). The germline V and J ends were trimmed by 6 bases and 8 bases, with 13 bases remaining between them. The CDR3 nucleotides read TGTGCCAGTAGAAAGCCCCACGGGGGCTACACCTTC. This translates into CASRKPHGGYTF.

This clone came up once. The V gene is TRBV19, the J gene TRBJ2-1; TRBD2 aligns across 13 bases. Germline assignment: CDR1 LNHDA and CDR2 SQIVND (reference sequence). J gave up 10 bases and V 6 bases, and 9 bases lay outside the gene matches. The CDR3 has 15 amino acids. CDR3 sequence: CASRDTGTSGKEQFF. CDR3 DNA: TGTGCCAGTAGAGATACCGGGACTAGCGGGAAAGAGCAGTTCTTC.

CDR3 DNA sequence: TGTGCCAGCAGCGTAGGAGTTGGGGCCACAGATACGCAGTATTTT. It yields the protein CASSVGVGATDTQYF. The genes are TRBV9 and TRBJ2-3; possible D gene TRBD1, 5 bases. Deletions cut 0 bases from V and 2 bases from J, with 10 bases between. The CDR3 loop spans 15 amino acids. Germline V gene lookup returns CDR1 SGDLS and CDR2 YYNGEE.

V gene TRBV9 combines with J gene TRBJ2-1; 7 nucleotides align to TRBD1. This CDR3 is 15 amino acids long. Per germline, CDR1 SGDLS and CDR2 YYNGEE. V shed 2 bases and J 4 bases; nucleotides not matched to a gene: 6. The CDR3 nucleotides are TGTGCCAGCAGCGTTTTTGGGACAGATTACAATGAGCAGTTCTTC. Protein sequence: CASSVFGTDYNEQFF. Looking up the rest from reference TRBV9 and TRBJ2-1 gives the full variable domain: DSGVTQTPKHLITATGQRVTLRCSPRSGDLSVYWYQQSLDQGLQFLIQYYNGEERAKGNILERFSAQQFPDLHSELNLSSLELGDSALYFCASSVFGTDYNEQFFGPGTRLTVL.

The V and J genes are TRBV1 and TRBJ2-5; TRBD2 is taken as the D call from the table, unchecked against the DNA. TRBV1 has pseudogene status. The length of the CDR3 is 17 residues. The CDR3 loop reads CTSSQASWGGARETQYF. The DNA for the CDR3 is TGCACCAGCAGCCAAGCCTCATGGGGGGGGGCGAGGGAGACCCAGTACTTC.

The V and J genes are TRBV5-4 and TRBJ2-1; tentative D call: TRBD1 (5 bases). The CDR3 spans 12 residues. Per germline, CDR1 SGHNT and CDR2 YYREEE (reference sequence). Deletions cut 1 base from V and 8 bases from J, with 7 bases between. CDR3 protein: CASSLRGHEQFF. CDR3 nucleotides: TGTGCCAGCAGCTTGAGGGGCCATGAGCAGTTCTTC. The full variable domain, completed using reference TRBV5-4 and TRBJ2-1, is ETGVTQSPTHLIKTRGQQVTLRCSSQSGHNTVSWYQQALGQGPQFIFQYYREEENGRGNFPPRFSGLQFPNYSSELNVNALELDDSALYLCASSLRGHEQFFGPGTRLTVL.

This clone was detected only once. The rearrangement links TRBV6-6 to TRBJ1-1; 10 bases map to TRBD1. The CDR3 totals 14 residues. The ends lost 6 bases at V and 3 bases at J; junction bases unmatched: 4. Germline values: CDR1 MNHNY, CDR2 SVGAGI (reference sequence). CDR3 region: CASRRDRGYTEAFF. Written as DNA, the CDR3 is TGTGCCAGCAGACGGGACAGGGGATACACTGAAGCTTTCTTT.

This CDR3 is CASSHGASRDRGPEAFF. CDR3 DNA sequence: TGTGCCAGTAGTCATGGGGCCTCCCGGGACAGGGGACCTGAAGCTTTCTTT. The chain employs TRBV19 and TRBJ1-1; 10 nucleotides line up with TRBD1. Per germline, CDR1 LNHDA and CDR2 SQIVND (reference sequence). Trimming at V came to 5 bases and at J to 6 bases, leaving 15 bases not matched to a gene. The CDR3 spans 17 residues.